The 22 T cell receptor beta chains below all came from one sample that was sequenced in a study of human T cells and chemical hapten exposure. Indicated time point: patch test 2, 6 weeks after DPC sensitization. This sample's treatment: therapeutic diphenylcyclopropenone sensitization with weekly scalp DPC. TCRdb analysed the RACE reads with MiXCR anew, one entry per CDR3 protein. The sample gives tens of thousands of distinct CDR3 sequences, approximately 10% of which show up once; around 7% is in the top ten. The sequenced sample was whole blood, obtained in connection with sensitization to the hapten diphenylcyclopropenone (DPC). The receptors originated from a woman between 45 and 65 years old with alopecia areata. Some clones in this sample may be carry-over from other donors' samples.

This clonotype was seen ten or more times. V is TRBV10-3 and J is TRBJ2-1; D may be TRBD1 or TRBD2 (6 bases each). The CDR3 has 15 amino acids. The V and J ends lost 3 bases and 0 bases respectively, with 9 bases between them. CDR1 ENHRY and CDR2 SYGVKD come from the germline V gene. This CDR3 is CAISERGASYNEQFF. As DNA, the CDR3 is TGTGCCATCAGTGAAAGGGGGGCCTCCTACAATGAGCAGTTCTTC.

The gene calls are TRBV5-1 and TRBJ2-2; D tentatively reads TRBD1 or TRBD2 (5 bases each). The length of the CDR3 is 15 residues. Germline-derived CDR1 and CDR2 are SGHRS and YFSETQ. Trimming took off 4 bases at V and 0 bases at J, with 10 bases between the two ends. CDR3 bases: TGCGCCAGCAGCACCGGGACGGCGAACACCGGGGAGCTGTTTTTT. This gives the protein CASSTGTANTGELFF.

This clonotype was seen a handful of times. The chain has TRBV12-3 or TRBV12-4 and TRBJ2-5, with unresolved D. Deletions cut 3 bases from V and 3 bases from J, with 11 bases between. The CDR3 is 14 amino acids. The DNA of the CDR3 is TGTGCCAGCAGTTTGTCTGGCGGAGAAGAGACCCAGTACTTC. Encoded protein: CASSLSGGEETQYF.

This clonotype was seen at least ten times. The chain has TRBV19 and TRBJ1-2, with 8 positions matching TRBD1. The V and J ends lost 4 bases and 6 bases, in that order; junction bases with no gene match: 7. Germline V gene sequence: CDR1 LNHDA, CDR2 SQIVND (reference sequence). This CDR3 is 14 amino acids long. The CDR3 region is CASSTPDRADGYTF. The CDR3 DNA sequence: TGTGCCAGTAGTACCCCGGACAGGGCGGATGGCTACACCTTC.

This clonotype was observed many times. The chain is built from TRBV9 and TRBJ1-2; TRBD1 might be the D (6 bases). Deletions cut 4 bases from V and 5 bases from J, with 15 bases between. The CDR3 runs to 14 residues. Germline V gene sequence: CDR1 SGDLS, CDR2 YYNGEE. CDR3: CASSPPGRGYGYTF. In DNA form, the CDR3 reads TGTGCCAGCAGCCCCCCAGGTAGGGGGTATGGCTACACCTTC.

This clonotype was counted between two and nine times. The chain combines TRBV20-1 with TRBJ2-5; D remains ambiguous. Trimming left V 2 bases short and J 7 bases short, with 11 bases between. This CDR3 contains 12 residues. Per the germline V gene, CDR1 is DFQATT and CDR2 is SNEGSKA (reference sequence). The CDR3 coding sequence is TGCAGTGCTAGACACCTCGCCGGGACCCAGTACTTC. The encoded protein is CSARHLAGTQYF.

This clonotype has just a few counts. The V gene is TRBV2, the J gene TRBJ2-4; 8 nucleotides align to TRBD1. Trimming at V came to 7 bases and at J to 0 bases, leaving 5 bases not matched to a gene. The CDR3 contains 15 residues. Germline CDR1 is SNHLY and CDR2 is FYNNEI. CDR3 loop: CASKGQELAKNIQYF. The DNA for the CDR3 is TGTGCCAGCAAGGGACAGGAATTAGCCAAAAACATTCAGTACTTC.

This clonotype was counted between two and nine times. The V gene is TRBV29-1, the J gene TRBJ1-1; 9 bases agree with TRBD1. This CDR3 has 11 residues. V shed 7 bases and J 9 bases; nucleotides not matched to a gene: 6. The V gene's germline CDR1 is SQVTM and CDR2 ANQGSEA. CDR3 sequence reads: CSGITGGQAFF. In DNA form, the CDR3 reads TGCAGCGGGATAACAGGGGGCCAAGCTTTCTTT.

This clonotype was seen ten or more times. The CDR3 nucleotides read TGTGCCAGTAGGACCTTACAGCTTTATAGCAATCAGCCCCAGCATTTT. Protein sequence: CASRTLQLYSNQPQHF. The gene calls are TRBV19 and TRBJ1-5; D is uncertain. The CDR3 runs 16 residues. The V gene lost 6 bases and the J gene lost 0 bases, with 15 bases spanning the gap. In germline, CDR1 is LNHDA, CDR2 SQIVND (reference sequence).

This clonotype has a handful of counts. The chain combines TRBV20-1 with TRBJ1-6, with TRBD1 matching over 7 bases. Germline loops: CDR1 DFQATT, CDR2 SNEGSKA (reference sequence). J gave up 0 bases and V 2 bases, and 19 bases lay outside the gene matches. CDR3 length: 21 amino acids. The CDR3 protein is CSARFRSGDRPSSSYNSPLHF. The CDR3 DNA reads TGCAGTGCTAGATTCAGGTCGGGGGACAGACCTTCGAGCTCCTATAATTCACCCCTCCACTTT.

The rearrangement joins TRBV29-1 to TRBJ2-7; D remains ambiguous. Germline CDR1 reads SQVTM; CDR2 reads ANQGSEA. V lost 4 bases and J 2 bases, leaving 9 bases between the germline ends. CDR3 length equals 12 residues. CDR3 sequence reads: CSVGVGPYEQYF. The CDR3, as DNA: TGCAGCGTTGGTGTAGGGCCCTACGAGCAGTACTTC.

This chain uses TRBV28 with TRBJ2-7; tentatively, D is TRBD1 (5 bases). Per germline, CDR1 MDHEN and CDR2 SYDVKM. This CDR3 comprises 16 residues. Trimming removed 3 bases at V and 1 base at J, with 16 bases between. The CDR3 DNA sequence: TGTGCCAGCAGTTTTCGGGCAGGGCTTACTTCCTACGAGCAGTACTTC. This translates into CASSFRAGLTSYEQYF. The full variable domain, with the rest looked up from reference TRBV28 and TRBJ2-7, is DVKVTQSSRYLVKRTGEKVFLECVQDMDHENMFWYRQDPGLGLRLIYFSYDVKMKEKGDIPEGYSVSREKKERFSLILESASTNQTSMYLCASSFRAGLTSYEQYFGPGTRLTVT.

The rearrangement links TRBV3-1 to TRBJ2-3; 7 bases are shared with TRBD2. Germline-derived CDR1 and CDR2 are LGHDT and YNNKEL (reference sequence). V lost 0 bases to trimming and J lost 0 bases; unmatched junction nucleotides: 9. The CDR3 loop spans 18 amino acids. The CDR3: CASSQDLWWEGSTDTQYF. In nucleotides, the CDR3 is TGTGCCAGCAGCCAAGATCTCTGGTGGGAGGGAAGCACAGATACGCAGTATTTT.

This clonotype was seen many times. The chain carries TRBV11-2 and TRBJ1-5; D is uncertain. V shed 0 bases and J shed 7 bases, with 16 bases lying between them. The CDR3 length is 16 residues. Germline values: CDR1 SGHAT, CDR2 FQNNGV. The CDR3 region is CASSLDPGGVGQPQHF. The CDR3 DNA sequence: TGTGCCAGCAGCTTAGATCCAGGCGGGGTCGGGCAGCCCCAGCATTTT. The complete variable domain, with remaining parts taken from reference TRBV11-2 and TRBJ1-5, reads EAGVAQSPRYKIIEKRQSVAFWCNPISGHATLYWYQQILGQGPKLLIQFQNNGVVDDSQLPKDRFSAERLKGVDSTLKIQPAKLEDSAVYLCASSLDPGGVGQPQHFGDGTRLSIL.

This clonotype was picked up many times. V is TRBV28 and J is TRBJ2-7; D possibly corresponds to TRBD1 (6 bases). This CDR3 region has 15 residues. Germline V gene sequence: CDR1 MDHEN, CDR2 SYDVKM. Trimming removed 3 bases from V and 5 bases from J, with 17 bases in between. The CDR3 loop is CASSFFRTASHEQYF. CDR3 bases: TGTGCCAGCAGTTTTTTTCGGACAGCCAGCCACGAGCAGTACTTC.

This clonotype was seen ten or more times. This chain's CDR3 is CATSRDKREWGDTQYF. CDR3 DNA sequence: TGTGCCACCAGCAGAGATAAGCGGGAGTGGGGTGATACGCAGTATTTT. The rearrangement joins TRBV15 to TRBJ2-3; TRBD2 agrees at 8 bases. The J segment lost 6 bases and the V segment lost 0 bases, leaving 8 bases of the junction unmatched. The length of the CDR3 is 16 residues. CDR1 is LNHNV and CDR2 is YYDKDF in the germline V gene (reference sequence).

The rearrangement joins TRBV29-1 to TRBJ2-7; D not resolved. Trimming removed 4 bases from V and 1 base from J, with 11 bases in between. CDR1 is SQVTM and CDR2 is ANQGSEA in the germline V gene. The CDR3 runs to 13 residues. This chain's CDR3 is CSVAYWGSYEQYF. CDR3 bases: TGCAGCGTTGCTTATTGGGGATCCTACGAGCAGTACTTC.

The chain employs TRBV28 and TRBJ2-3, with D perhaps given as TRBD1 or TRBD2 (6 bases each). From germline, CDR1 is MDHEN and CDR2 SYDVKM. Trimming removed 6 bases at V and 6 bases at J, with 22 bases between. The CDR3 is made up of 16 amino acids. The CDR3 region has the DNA TGTGCCAGCAGCCCCCCAGGTTCCAGGGGAGGCGATACGCAGTATTTT. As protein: CASSPPGSRGGDTQYF. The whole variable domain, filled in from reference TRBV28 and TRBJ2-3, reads DVKVTQSSRYLVKRTGEKVFLECVQDMDHENMFWYRQDPGLGLRLIYFSYDVKMKEKGDIPEGYSVSREKKERFSLILESASTNQTSMYLCASSPPGSRGGDTQYFGPGTRLTVL.

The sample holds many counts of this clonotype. DNA for the CDR3: TGTGCCAGCTCACCCCGGACTAGCCTCACAGATACGCAGTATTTT. Translating it yields CASSPRTSLTDTQYF. The chain combines TRBV18 with TRBJ2-3; 8 bases are a match to TRBD2. CDR1 and CDR2 (germline): KGHSH, LQKENI. Trimming took 3 bases from V and 2 from J; bases not matched to a gene: 4. The CDR3 spans 15 residues.

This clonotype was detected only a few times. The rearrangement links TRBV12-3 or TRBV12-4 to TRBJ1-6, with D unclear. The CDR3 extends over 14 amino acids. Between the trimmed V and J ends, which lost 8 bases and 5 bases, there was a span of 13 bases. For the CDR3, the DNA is TGTGCCAGCCATCCCGGGAAAAATAATTCACCCCTCCACTTT. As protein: CASHPGKNNSPLHF.

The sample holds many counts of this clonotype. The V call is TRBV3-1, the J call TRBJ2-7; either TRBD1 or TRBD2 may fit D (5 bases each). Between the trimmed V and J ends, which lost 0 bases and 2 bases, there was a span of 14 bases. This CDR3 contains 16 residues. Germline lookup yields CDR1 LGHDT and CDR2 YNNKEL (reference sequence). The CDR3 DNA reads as TGTGCCAGCAGCCAAGATAACTCGGGACGGACCTACGAGCAGTACTTC. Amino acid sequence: CASSQDNSGRTYEQYF.

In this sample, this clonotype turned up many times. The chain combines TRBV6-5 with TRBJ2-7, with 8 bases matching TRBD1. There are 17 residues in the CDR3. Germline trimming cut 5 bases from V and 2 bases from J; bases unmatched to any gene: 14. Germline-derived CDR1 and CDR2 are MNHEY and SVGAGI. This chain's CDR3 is CASSRPSTGAYTYEQYF. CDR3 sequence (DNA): TGTGCCAGCAGTCGACCTTCGACAGGGGCGTACACCTACGAGCAGTACTTC.